The 3 T cell receptor beta chains in this list originate from one sample, sequenced in a study of blood T cell repertoires in COVID-19. Assay: immunoSEQ multiplex PCR; the TCRdb copy retains only in-frame clones and omits some. The table has more than 60,000 clones, 90% seen once. Sequenced input: peripheral blood. The receptors here all came from a woman of 80 years or more with active or convalescent COVID-19.

The CDR3 sequence is CASSPGGFNEQFF. CDR3 coding DNA: TGTGCCAGCAGCCCGGGGGGCTTCAATGAGCAGTTCTTC. This chain uses TRBV7-9 with TRBJ2-1; possibly TRBD2 for D (7 bases). Per germline, CDR1 SEHNR and CDR2 FQNEAQ (reference sequence). The V end was cut by 5 bases, the J end by 6 bases, with 11 bases between. The CDR3 runs to 13 residues.

The chain has TRBV18 and TRBJ2-3; 8 bases agree with TRBD1. This CDR3 has 16 amino acids. Germline V gene sequence: CDR1 KGHSH, CDR2 LQKENI. Trimming took 0 bases from V and 1 from J; bases not matched to a gene: 3. CDR3 amino acids: CASSPPGTGGTDTQYF. The CDR3 nucleotides are TGTGCCAGCTCACCACCCGGGACAGGTGGCACAGATACGCAGTATTTT.

The chain links TRBV9 to TRBJ2-2; tentatively, D is TRBD2 (7 bases). In germline, CDR1 is SGDLS, CDR2 YYNGEE. The CDR3 is 14 residues long. Trimming removed 5 bases from V and 4 bases from J, with 12 bases in between. The CDR3 DNA reads TGTGCCAGCAGACGGGGGGCGGCCACCGGGGAGCTGTTTTTT. Protein product: CASRRGAATGELFF.